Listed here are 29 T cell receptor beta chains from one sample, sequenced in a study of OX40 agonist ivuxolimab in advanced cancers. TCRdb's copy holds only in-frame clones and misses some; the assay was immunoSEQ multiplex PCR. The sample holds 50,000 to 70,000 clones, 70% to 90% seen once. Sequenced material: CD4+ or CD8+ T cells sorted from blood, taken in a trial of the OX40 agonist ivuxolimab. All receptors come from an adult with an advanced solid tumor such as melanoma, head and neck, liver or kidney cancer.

The CDR3 spells CASSESASGRSVDTQYF. In nucleotides, the CDR3 is TGCGCCAGCAGTGAGTCGGCTAGCGGGAGGTCGGTGGATACGCAGTATTTT. This chain connects TRBV10-1 to TRBJ2-3, with 11 bases lining up with TRBD2. The length of the CDR3 is 17 residues. Germline loops: CDR1 WNHNN, CDR2 SYGVQD (reference sequence). Losses at the gene ends were 0 bases for V and 6 bases for J; bases not matched to a gene: 8.

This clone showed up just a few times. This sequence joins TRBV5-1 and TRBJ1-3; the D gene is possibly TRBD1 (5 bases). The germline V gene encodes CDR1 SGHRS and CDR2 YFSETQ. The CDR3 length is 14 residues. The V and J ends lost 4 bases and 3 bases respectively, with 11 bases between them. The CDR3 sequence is CASSPGDLGNTIYF. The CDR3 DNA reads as TGCGCCAGCAGCCCCGGGGACCTTGGAAACACCATATATTTT.

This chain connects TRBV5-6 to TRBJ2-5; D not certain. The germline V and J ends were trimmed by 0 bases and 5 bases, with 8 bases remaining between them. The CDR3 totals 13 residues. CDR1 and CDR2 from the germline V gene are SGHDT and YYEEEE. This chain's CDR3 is CASSLVTSETQYF. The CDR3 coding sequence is TGTGCCAGCAGCTTGGTGACGAGCGAGACCCAGTACTTC.

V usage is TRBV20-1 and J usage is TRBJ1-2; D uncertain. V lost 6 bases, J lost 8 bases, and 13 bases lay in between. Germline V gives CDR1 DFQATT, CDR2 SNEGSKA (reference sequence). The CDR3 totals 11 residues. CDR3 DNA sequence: TGCAGTGCCGAAGGAGGGTACGGCTACACCTTC. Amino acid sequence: CSAEGGYGYTF.

The CDR3 DNA reads as TGTGCCTGGAGTACGGGGGATCATAGCAATCAGCCCCAGCATTTT. This translates into CAWSTGDHSNQPQHF. The chain carries TRBV30 and TRBJ1-5; TRBD1 might be the D (5 bases). CDR3 length: 15 residues. Trimming took 2 bases from V and 0 from J, leaving 11 bases between them. CDR1 and CDR2 from the germline V gene are GTSNPN and SVGIG (reference sequence). Drawing the rest from reference TRBV30 and TRBJ1-5, the complete variable domain is SQTIHQWPATLVQPVGSPLSLECTVEGTSNPNLYWYRQAAGRGLQLLFYSVGIGQISSEVPQNLSASRPQDRQFILSSKKLLLSDSGFYLCAWSTGDHSNQPQHFGDGTRLSIL.

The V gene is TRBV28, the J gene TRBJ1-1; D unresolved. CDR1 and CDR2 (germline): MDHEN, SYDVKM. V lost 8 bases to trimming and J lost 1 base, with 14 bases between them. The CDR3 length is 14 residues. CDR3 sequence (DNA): TGTGCCAGCGACGGAGAGGTCGGGAACACTGAAGCTTTCTTT. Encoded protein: CASDGEVGNTEAFF.

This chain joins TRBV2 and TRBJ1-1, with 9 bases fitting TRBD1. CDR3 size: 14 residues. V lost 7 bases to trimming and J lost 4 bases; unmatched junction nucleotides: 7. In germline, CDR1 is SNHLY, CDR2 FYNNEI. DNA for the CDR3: TGTGCCAGCACAACCGGGACAGGGAGCACTGAAGCTTTCTTT. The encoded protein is CASTTGTGSTEAFF. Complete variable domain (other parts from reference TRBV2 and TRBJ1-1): EPEVTQTPSHQVTQMGQEVILRCVPISNHLYFYWYRQILGQKVEFLVSFYNNEISEKSEIFDDQFSVERPDGSNFTLKIRSTKLEDSAMYFCASTTGTGSTEAFFGQGTRLTVV.

The CDR3 here is CASTGLADNLNEQFF. The CDR3 nucleotides are TGTGCCAGCACCGGACTAGCCGATAATCTCAATGAGCAGTTCTTC. V is TRBV28 and J is TRBJ2-1, with 8 bases matching TRBD2. The V gene end was trimmed by 7 bases and the J gene end by 6 bases; junction bases not matched to a gene: 11. The germline gives CDR1 MDHEN, CDR2 SYDVKM. The CDR3 spans 15 residues.

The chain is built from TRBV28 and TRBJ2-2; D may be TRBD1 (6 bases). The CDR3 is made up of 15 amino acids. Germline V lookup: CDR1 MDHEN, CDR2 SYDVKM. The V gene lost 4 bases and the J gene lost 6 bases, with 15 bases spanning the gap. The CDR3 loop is CASSSGQQGAGELFF. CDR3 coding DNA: TGTGCCAGCAGTTCCGGACAGCAGGGAGCCGGGGAGCTGTTTTTT. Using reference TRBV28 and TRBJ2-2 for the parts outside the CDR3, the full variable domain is DVKVTQSSRYLVKRTGEKVFLECVQDMDHENMFWYRQDPGLGLRLIYFSYDVKMKEKGDIPEGYSVSREKKERFSLILESASTNQTSMYLCASSSGQQGAGELFFGEGSRLTVL.

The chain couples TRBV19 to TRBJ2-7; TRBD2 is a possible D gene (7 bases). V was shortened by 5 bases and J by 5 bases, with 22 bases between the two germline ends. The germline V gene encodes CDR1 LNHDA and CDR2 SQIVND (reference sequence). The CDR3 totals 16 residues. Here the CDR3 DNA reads TGTGCCAGTAGTCTTAAAGGGGGGACTACTCTAAACGAGCAGTACTTC. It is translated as CASSLKGGTTLNEQYF. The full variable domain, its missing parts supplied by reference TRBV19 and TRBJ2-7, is DGGITQSPKYLFRKEGQNVTLSCEQNLNHDAMYWYRQDPGQGLRLIYYSQIVNDFQKGDIAEGYSVSREKKESFPLTVTSAQKNPTAFYLCASSLKGGTTLNEQYFGPGTRLTVT.

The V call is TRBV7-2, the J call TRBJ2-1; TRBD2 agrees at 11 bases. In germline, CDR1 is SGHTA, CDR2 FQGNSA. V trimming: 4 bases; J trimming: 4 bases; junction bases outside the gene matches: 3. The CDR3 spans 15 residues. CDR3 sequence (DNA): TGTGCCAGCAGCTGGGGACTAGCGGAGTACAATGAGCAGTTCTTC. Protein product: CASSWGLAEYNEQFF.

CDR3 protein: CAGTRDSFTDTQYF. In nucleotides, the CDR3 is TGTGCCGGTACACGGGACAGCTTCACAGATACGCAGTATTTT. The rearrangement uses TRBV2 and TRBJ2-3; 7 bases match TRBD1. V dropped 11 bases and J dropped 2; count of bases not matched to a gene: 10. Germline CDR1 is SNHLY and CDR2 is FYNNEI. This CDR3 contains 14 residues.

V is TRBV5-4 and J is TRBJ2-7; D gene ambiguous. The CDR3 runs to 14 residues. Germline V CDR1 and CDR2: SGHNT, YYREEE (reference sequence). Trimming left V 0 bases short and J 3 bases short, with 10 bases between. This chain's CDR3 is CASSLVPTHYEQYF. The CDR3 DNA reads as TGTGCCAGCAGCTTGGTTCCCACACACTACGAGCAGTACTTC.

Here the CDR3 reads CASSSNREGGYTF. In DNA, the CDR3 is TGTGCCAGCAGTTCCAACAGGGAGGGCGGCTACACCTTC. The chain uses TRBV6-5 and TRBJ1-2; tentative D call: TRBD1 (6 bases). The germline CDR1 and CDR2 sequences are MNHEY and SVGAGI. The V gene lost 4 bases and the J gene lost 8 bases, with 14 bases spanning the gap. The CDR3 is 13 amino acids.

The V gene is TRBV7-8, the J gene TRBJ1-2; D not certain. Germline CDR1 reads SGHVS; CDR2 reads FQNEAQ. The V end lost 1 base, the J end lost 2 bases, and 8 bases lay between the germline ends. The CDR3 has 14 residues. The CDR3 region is CASSLGRINYGYTF. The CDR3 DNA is TGTGCCAGCAGCTTAGGCCGGATAAACTATGGCTACACCTTC.

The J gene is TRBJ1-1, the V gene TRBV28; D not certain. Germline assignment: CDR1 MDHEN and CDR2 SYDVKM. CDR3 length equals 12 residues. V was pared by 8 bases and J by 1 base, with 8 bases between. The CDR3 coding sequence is TGTGCCAGCTCCTCGGGGAACACTGAAGCTTTCTTT. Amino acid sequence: CASSSGNTEAFF.

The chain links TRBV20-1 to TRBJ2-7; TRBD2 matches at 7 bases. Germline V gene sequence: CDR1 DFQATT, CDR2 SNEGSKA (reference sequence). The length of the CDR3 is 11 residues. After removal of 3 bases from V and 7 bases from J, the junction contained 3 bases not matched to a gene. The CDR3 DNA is TGCAGTGCTAGCCGGGGGGTTGAGCAGTACTTC. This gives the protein CSASRGVEQYF.

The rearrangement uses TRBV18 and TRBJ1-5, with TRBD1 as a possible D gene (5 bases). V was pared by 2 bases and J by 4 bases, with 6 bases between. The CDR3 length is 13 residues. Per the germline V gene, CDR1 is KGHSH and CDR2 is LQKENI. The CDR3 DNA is TGTGCCAGCTCACCAGACAGAAATCAGCCCCAGCATTTT. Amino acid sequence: CASSPDRNQPQHF.

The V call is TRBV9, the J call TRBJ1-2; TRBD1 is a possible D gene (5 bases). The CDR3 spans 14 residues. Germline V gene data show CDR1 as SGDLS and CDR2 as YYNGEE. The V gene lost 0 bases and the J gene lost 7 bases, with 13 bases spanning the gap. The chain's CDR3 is CASSVAFGGSGYTF. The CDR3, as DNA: TGTGCCAGCAGCGTAGCTTTCGGGGGAAGTGGCTACACCTTC.

The CDR3 reads CASRRALNEKLFF. For the CDR3, the DNA is TGTGCCAGTAGAAGGGCCCTTAATGAAAAACTGTTTTTT. The chain combines TRBV19 with TRBJ1-4; the D is unclear. CDR1 is LNHDA and CDR2 is SQIVND in the germline V gene (reference sequence). The germline V and J ends were trimmed by 6 bases and 4 bases, with 9 bases remaining between them. The CDR3 runs to 13 residues.

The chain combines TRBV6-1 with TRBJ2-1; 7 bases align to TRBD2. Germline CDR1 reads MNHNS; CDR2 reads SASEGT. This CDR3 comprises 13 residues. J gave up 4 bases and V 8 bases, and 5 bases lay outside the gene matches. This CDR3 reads CASRLAVYNEQFF. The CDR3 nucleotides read TGTGCCAGCCGCCTAGCGGTGTACAATGAGCAGTTCTTC.

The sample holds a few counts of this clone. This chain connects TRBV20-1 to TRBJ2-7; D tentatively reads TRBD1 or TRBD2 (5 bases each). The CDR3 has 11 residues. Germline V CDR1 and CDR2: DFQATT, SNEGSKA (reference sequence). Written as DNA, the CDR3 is TGCAGGCCTGGGGGAGAGTACGAGCAGTACTTC. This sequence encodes CRPGGEYEQYF.

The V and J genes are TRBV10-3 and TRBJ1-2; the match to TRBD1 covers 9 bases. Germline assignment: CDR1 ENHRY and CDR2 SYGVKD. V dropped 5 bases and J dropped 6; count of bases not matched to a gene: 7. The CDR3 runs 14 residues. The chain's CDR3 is CAISWDREVHGYTF. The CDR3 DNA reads TGTGCCATCAGTTGGGACAGGGAGGTCCATGGCTACACCTTC.

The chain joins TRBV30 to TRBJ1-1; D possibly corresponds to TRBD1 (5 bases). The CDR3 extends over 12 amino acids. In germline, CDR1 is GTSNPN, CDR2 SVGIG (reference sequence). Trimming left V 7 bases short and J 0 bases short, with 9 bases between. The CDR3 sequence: CASGRLNTEAFF. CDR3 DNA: TGTGCCTCGGGACGGTTGAACACTGAAGCTTTCTTT.

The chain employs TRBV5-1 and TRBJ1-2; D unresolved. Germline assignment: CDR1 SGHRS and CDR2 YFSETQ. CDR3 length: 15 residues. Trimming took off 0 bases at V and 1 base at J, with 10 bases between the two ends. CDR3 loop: CASSLVTANNYGYTF. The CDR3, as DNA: TGCGCCAGCAGCTTGGTTACAGCCAATAACTATGGCTACACCTTC.

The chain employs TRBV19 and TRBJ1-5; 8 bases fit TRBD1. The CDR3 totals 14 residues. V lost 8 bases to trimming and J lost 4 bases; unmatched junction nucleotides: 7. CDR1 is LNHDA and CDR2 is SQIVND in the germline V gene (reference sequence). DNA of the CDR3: TGTGCCAGTGTGGCTGACAGGGGAAATCAGCCCCAGCATTTT. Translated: CASVADRGNQPQHF.

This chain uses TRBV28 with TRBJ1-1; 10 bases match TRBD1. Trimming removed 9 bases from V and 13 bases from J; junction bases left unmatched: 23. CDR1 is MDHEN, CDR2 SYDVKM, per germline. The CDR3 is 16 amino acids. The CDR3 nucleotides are TGTGCCAGTACCCGACCCCCGGGACAGGGGCGCTGGGGGGATTTCTTT. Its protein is CASTRPPGQGRWGDFF.

The CDR3 DNA sequence: TGTGCCAGCAGCACCGAGGGGGGGGTCGGGCAGCCCCAGCATTTT. It yields the protein CASSTEGGVGQPQHF. This rearrangement joins TRBV28 to TRBJ1-5; a weak D match, TRBD1 (6 bases). CDR3 length: 15 amino acids. Germline V CDR1 and CDR2: MDHEN, SYDVKM. The V and J ends lost 6 bases and 7 bases respectively, with 19 bases between them. Full variable domain (remainder filled in from reference TRBV28 and TRBJ1-5): DVKVTQSSRYLVKRTGEKVFLECVQDMDHENMFWYRQDPGLGLRLIYFSYDVKMKEKGDIPEGYSVSREKKERFSLILESASTNQTSMYLCASSTEGGVGQPQHFGDGTRLSIL.

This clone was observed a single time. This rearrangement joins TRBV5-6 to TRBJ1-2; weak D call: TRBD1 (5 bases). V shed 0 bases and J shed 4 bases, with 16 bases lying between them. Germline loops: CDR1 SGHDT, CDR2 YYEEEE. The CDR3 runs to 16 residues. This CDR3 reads CASSLGGRVRVYGYTF. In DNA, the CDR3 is TGTGCCAGCAGCTTGGGGGGCAGGGTCAGGGTCTATGGCTACACCTTC.